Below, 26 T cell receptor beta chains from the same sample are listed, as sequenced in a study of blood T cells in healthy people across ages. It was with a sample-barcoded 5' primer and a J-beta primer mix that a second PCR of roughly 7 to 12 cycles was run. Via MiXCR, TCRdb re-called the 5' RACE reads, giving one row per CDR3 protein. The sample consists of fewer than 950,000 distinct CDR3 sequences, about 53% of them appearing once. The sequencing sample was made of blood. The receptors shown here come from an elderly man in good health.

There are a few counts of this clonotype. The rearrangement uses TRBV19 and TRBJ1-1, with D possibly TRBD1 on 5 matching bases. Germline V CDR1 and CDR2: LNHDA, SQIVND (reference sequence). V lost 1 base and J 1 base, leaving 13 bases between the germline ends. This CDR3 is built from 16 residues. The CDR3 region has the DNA TGTGCCAGTAGTATAGGGGGGGTTGGGCCGAACACTGAAGCTTTCTTT. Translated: CASSIGGVGPNTEAFF.

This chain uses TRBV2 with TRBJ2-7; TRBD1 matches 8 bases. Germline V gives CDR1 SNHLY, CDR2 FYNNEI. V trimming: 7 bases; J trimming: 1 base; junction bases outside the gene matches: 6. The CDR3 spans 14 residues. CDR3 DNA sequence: TGTGCCAGCACCAGACAGGGGTCGTCCTACGAGCAGTACTTC. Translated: CASTRQGSSYEQYF.

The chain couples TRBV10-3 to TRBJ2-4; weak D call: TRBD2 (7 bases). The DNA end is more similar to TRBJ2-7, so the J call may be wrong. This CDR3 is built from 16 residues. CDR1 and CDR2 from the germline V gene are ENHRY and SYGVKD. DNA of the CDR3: TGTGCCATCAGTGAGTCGAGGGGGGAGGGCCCATACGAGCAGTACTTC. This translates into CAISESRGEGPYEQYF.

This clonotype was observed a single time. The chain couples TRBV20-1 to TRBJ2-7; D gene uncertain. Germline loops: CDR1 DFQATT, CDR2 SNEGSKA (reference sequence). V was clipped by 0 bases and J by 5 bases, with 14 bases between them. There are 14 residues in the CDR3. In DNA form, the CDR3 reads TGCAGTGCTAGAGATCAAGGCGGAAACGACGAGCAGTACTTC. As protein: CSARDQGGNDEQYF.

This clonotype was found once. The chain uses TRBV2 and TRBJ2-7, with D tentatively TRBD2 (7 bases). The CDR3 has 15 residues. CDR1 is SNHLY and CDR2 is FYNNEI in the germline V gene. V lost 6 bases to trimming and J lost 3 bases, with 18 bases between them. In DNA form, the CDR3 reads TGTGCCAGCAGGGGAGGGGGGCTACAACTCTACGAGCAGTACTTC. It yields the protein CASRGGGLQLYEQYF.

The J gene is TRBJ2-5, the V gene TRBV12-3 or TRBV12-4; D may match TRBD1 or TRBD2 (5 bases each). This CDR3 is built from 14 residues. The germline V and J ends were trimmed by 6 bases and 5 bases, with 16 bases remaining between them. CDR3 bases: TGTGCCAGCAGCCCCGCGTGGGGCGGGGAGACCCAGTACTTC. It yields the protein CASSPAWGGETQYF.

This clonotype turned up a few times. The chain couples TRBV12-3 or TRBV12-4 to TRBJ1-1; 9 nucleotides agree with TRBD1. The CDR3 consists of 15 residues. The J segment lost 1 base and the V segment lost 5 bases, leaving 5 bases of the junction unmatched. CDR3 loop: CASSPRTGENTEAFF. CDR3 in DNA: TGTGCCAGCAGTCCCAGGACAGGGGAGAACACTGAAGCTTTCTTT.

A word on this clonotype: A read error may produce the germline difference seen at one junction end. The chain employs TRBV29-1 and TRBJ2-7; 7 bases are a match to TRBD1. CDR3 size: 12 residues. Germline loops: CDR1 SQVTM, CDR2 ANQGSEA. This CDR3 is CSVERQGYEHYF. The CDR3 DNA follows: TGCAGCGTTGAACGACAGGGCTACGAGCACTACTTC.

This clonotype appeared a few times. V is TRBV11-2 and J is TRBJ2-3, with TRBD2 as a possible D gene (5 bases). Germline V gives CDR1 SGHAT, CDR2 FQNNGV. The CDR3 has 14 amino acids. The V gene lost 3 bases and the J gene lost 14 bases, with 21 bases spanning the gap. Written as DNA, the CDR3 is TGTGCCAGCAGCTTGAGCGGAGTACACAGATACGCGTATTTT. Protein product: CASSLSGVHRYAYF.

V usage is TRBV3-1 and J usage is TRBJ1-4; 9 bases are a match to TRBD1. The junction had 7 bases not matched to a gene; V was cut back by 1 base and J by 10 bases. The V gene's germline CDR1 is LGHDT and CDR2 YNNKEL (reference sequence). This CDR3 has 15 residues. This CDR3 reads CASSQAGTGQRKLFF. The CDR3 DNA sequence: TGTGCCAGCAGCCAAGCCGGGACAGGGCAGAGAAAACTGTTTTTT. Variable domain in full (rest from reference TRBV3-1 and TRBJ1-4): DTAVSQTPKYLVTQMGNDKSIKCEQNLGHDTMYWYKQDSKKFLKIMFSYNNKELIINETVPNRFSPKSPDKAHLNLHINSLELGDSAVYFCASSQAGTGQRKLFFGSGTQLSVL.

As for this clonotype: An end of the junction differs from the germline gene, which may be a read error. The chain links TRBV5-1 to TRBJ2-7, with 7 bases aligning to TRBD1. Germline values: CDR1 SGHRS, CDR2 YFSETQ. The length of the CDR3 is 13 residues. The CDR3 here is CASSVGQSYEQYF. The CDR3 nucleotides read TGTGCCAGCAGTGTGGGACAGAGCTACGAGCAGTACTTC. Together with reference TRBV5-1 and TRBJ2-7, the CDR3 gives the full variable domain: KAGVTQTPRYLIKTRGQQVTLSCSPISGHRSVSWYQQTPGQGLQFLFEYFSETQRNKGNFPGRFSGRQFSNSRSEMNVSTLELGDSALYLCASSVGQSYEQYFGPGTRLTVT.

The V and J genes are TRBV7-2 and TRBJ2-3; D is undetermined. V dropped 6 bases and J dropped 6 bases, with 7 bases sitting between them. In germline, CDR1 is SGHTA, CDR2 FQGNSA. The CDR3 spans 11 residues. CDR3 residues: CASRAFDTQYF. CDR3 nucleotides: TGTGCCAGCAGGGCTTTCGATACGCAGTATTTT.

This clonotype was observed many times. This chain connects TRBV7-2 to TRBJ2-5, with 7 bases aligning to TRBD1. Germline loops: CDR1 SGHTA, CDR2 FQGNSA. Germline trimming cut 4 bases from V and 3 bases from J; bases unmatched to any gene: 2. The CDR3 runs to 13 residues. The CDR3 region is CASSSGQKETQYF. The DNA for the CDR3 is TGTGCCAGCAGCTCGGGACAGAAAGAGACCCAGTACTTC.

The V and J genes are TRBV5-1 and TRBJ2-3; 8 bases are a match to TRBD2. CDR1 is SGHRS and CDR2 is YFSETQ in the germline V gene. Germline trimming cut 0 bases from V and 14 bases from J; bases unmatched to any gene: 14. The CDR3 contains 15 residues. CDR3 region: CASSLAAGEHRYAYF. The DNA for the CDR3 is TGCGCCAGCAGCTTGGCAGCGGGAGAGCACAGATACGCGTATTTT.

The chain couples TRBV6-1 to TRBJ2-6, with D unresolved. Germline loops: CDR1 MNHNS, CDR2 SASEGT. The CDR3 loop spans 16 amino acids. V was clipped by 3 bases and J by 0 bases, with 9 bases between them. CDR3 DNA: TGTGCCAGCAGTGAGTATGGGGACTCTGGGGCCAACGTCCTGACTTTC. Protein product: CASSEYGDSGANVLTF.

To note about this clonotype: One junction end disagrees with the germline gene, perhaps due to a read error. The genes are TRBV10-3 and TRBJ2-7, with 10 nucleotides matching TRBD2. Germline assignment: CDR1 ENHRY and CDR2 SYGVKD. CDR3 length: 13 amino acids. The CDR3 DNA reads TGTGCCGTCAGCCCTAGCGGGAGTTACGAGCAGTACTTC. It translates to CAVSPSGSYEQYF.

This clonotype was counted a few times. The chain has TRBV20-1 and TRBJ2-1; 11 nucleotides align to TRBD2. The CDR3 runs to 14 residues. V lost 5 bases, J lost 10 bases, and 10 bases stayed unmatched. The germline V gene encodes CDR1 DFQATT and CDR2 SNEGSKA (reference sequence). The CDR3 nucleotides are TGCAGTGCTGGAATGACTAGCGGGGTCCGGGAGCAGTTCTTC. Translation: CSAGMTSGVREQFF.

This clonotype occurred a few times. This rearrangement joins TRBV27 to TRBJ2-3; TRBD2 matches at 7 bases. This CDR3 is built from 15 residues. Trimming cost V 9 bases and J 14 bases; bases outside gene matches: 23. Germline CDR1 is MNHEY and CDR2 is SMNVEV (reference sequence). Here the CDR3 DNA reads TGTGCCAGTCTCTTTATTCGGCGGGGGAGGAGATACGCGTATTTT. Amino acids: CASLFIRRGRRYAYF.

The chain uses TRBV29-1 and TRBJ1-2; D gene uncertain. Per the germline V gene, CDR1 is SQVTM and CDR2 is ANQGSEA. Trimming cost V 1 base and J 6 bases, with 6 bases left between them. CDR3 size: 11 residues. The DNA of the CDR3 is TGCAGCGTTGAAGGGTTCGATGGCTACACCTTC. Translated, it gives CSVEGFDGYTF.

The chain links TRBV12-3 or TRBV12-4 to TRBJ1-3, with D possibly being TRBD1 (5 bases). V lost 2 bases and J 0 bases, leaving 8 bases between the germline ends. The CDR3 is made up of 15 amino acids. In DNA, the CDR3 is TGTGCCAGCAGTTTAAGGGGAAGCTCTGGAAACACCATATATTTT. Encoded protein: CASSLRGSSGNTIYF.

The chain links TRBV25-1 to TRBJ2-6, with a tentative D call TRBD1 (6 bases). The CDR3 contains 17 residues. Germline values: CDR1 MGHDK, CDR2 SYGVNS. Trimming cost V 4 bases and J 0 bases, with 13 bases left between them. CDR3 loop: CASSGNRALSGANVLTF. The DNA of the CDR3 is TGTGCCAGCAGTGGTAACAGGGCTCTCTCTGGGGCCAACGTCCTGACTTTC.

The CDR3 sequence is CASSYLTGGYNEQFF. Here the CDR3 DNA reads TGTGCCAGCAGCTATTTGACAGGCGGTTACAATGAGCAGTTCTTC. The chain is built from TRBV3-1 and TRBJ2-1, with TRBD1 as a possible D gene (6 bases). Germline V lookup: CDR1 LGHDT, CDR2 YNNKEL (reference sequence). Trimming left V 5 bases short and J 4 bases short, with 15 bases between. This CDR3 comprises 15 residues.

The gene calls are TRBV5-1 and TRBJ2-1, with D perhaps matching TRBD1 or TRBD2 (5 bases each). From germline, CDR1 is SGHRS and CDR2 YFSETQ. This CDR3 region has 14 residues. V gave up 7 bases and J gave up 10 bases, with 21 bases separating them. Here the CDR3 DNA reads TGCGCCAGCCGCCGGGACCTTCTATCCCCCGAGCAGTTCTTC. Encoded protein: CASRRDLLSPEQFF.

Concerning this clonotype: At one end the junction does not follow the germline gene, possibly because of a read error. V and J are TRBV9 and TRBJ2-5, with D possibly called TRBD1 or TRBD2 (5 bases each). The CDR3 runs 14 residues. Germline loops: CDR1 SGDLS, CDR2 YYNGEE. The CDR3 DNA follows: TGTGCCGGCAGCGTAGGTGGGGGACAAGAGACCCAGTACTTC. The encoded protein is CAGSVGGGQETQYF.

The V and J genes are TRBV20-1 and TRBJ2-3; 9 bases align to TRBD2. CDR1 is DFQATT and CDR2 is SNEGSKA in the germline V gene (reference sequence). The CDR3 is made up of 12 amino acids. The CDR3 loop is CRVAGETYTQYF. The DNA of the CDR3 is TGCAGGGTAGCGGGGGAAACCTATACGCAGTATTTT.

CDR3 nucleotide sequence: TGTGCCAGCAGCCAAGATCCGGGACATCGCTACGAGCAGTACTTC. It yields the protein CASSQDPGHRYEQYF. This chain uses TRBV3-1 with TRBJ2-5; D may be TRBD1 (6 bases). The J call may be in error: the DNA end matches TRBJ2-7 better. In germline, CDR1 is LGHDT, CDR2 YNNKEL (reference sequence). This CDR3 has 15 residues.